Following are 24 T cell receptor beta chains from one sample sequenced in a study of blood T cell repertoires in COVID-19. Libraries were prepared by immunoSEQ multiplex PCR; TCRdb keeps only in-frame clonotypes and omits some of them. Among about 86,000 clones listed, 85% were seen once. The sequenced sample was peripheral blood. These receptors originate from a man aged 50 to 59 with acute or convalescent COVID-19.

Notes on this clone: This specimen includes other DNA sequences encoding the same CDR3. The V and J genes are TRBV3-1 (or the pseudogene TRBV3-2) and TRBJ2-7; 11 bases line up with TRBD2. CDR1 is LGHDT, CDR2 YNNKEL, per germline (reference sequence). After removal of 4 bases from V and 4 bases from J, the junction contained 3 bases not matched to a gene. The CDR3 covers 14 residues. As DNA, the CDR3 is TGTGCCAGCAGCCGAGGGACTAGCGGTTACGAGCAGTACTTC. Translated, it gives CASSRGTSGYEQYF.

The chain uses TRBV3-1 (or the pseudogene TRBV3-2) and TRBJ2-7, with a weak D call TRBD1 (5 bases). The CDR3 is 15 residues long. V lost 1 base and J 5 bases, leaving 15 bases between the germline ends. The V gene's germline CDR1 is LGHDT and CDR2 YNNKEL (reference sequence). This chain's CDR3 is CASSQVAGGADEQYF. For the CDR3, the DNA is TGTGCCAGCAGCCAAGTCGCTGGTGGGGCTGACGAGCAGTACTTC.

The gene calls are TRBV28 and TRBJ1-5, with 8 nucleotides matching TRBD1. J lost 5 bases, V lost 5 bases, and 8 bases had no gene match. This CDR3 comprises 15 residues. Germline V CDR1 and CDR2: MDHEN, SYDVKM. Here the CDR3 reads CASSTEGTGHQPQHF. The CDR3 region has the DNA TGTGCCAGCAGTACAGAGGGGACAGGCCATCAGCCCCAGCATTTT.

The CDR3: CASSLAVTGAMTDTQYF. The CDR3 nucleotides read TGTGCCAGCAGCTTAGCTGTGACAGGGGCCATGACAGATACGCAGTATTTT. The J gene is TRBJ2-3, the V gene TRBV7-2; TRBD1 aligns across 8 bases. Germline-derived CDR1 and CDR2 are SGHTA and FQGNSA. J gave up 3 bases and V 0 bases, and 8 bases lay outside the gene matches. This CDR3 region has 17 residues. The whole variable domain, remainder taken from reference TRBV7-2 and TRBJ2-3, is GAGVSQSPSNKVTEKGKDVELRCDPISGHTALYWYRQSLGQGLEFLIYFQGNSAPDKSGLPSDRFSAERTGGSVSTLTIQRTQQEDSAVYLCASSLAVTGAMTDTQYFGPGTRLTVL.

The chain links TRBV4-1 to TRBJ1-1; 9 bases are a match to TRBD1. V was pared by 11 bases and J by 5 bases, with 9 bases of the junction left unmatched. In germline, CDR1 is MGHRA, CDR2 YSYEKL. The CDR3 is 13 amino acids. CDR3 amino acids: CASTDRGTTEAFF. CDR3 DNA: TGCGCCTCCACCGACAGGGGGACTACTGAAGCTTTCTTT.

The chain uses TRBV28 and TRBJ1-1; 7 bases map to TRBD1. This CDR3 comprises 15 residues. Unmatched junction bases numbered 11, after V lost 6 bases and J lost 4 bases. Germline CDR1 MDHEN, CDR2 SYDVKM. CDR3 sequence reads: CASRTTGSGTTEAFF. The CDR3 DNA reads as TGTGCCAGCAGAACGACAGGGTCAGGAACCACTGAAGCTTTCTTT. Variable domain in full (rest from reference TRBV28 and TRBJ1-1): DVKVTQSSRYLVKRTGEKVFLECVQDMDHENMFWYRQDPGLGLRLIYFSYDVKMKEKGDIPEGYSVSREKKERFSLILESASTNQTSMYLCASRTTGSGTTEAFFGQGTRLTVV.

This clone was picked up one time. The J gene is TRBJ1-1, the V gene TRBV30; TRBD1 matches 7 bases. Germline values: CDR1 GTSNPN, CDR2 SVGIG (reference sequence). V lost 5 bases to trimming and J lost 0 bases; unmatched junction nucleotides: 3. The CDR3 runs to 13 residues. CDR3 loop: CAWGGQLNTEAFF. The DNA for the CDR3 is TGTGCCTGGGGGGGACAGCTGAACACTGAAGCTTTCTTT. Combining the CDR3 with reference TRBV30 and TRBJ1-1 gives the whole variable domain SQTIHQWPATLVQPVGSPLSLECTVEGTSNPNLYWYRQAAGRGLQLLFYSVGIGQISSEVPQNLSASRPQDRQFILSSKKLLLSDSGFYLCAWGGQLNTEAFFGQGTRLTVV.

This clone was detected once. The gene calls are TRBV3-1 (or the pseudogene TRBV3-2) and TRBJ1-4, with D perhaps matching TRBD1 (5 bases). Germline V gives CDR1 LGHDT, CDR2 YNNKEL (reference sequence). This CDR3 is 14 amino acids long. V lost 4 bases and J lost 6, with 12 bases in between. CDR3 in DNA: TGTGCCAGCAGCCTACAGGTGAAGGATGAAAAACTGTTTTTT. Its translation is CASSLQVKDEKLFF.

The chain combines TRBV6-8 with TRBJ2-3; D gene unclear. CDR1 is MNHGY, CDR2 SAAAGT, per germline. The CDR3 runs 16 residues. Between the trimmed V and J ends, which lost 6 bases and 0 bases, there was a span of 16 bases. In DNA, the CDR3 is TGTGCCAGCAGGGGTCCCGGCGGAACTAGCACAGATACGCAGTATTTT. It translates to CASRGPGGTSTDTQYF.

The CDR3 sequence is CASSTGQGASTYNSPLHF. The CDR3 DNA reads as TGTGCCAGCAGCACGGGACAGGGGGCGAGTACCTATAATTCACCCCTCCACTTT. The chain recombines TRBV5-5 with TRBJ1-6, with 12 bases fitting TRBD1. V was pared by 4 bases and J by 2 bases, with 7 bases of the junction left unmatched. The CDR3 is 18 amino acids. Germline CDR1 SGHKS, CDR2 YYEKEE (reference sequence).

V usage is TRBV15 and J usage is TRBJ2-1; the D is unclear. CDR1 and CDR2 from the germline V gene are LNHNV and YYDKDF (reference sequence). The CDR3 runs 16 residues. V lost 0 bases and J 3 bases, leaving 12 bases between the germline ends. The CDR3 here is CATSRDLDGIYNEQFF. The CDR3 coding sequence is TGTGCCACCAGCAGAGATCTAGACGGAATCTACAATGAGCAGTTCTTC.

This chain uses TRBV7-2 with TRBJ1-3; D call uncertain. The CDR3 length is 15 residues. From germline, CDR1 is SGHTA and CDR2 FQGNSA. The V gene lost 1 base and the J gene lost 8 bases, with 15 bases spanning the gap. The CDR3 nucleotides are TGTGCCAGCAGCTTAGGAGGTTTGAAGTTAGACACCATATATTTT. Translated, it gives CASSLGGLKLDTIYF.

The rearrangement joins TRBV7-2 to TRBJ2-5; 7 bases map to TRBD1. The germline V gene encodes CDR1 SGHTA and CDR2 FQGNSA. The CDR3 loop spans 14 amino acids. The V and J ends lost 1 base and 4 bases, in that order; junction bases with no gene match: 3. In DNA form, the CDR3 reads TGTGCCAGCAGCTTAGAGGGGGCCCGAGAGACCCAGTACTTC. The encoded protein is CASSLEGARETQYF.

The gene calls are TRBV6-6 and TRBJ1-3; no firm D call. The germline V gene has CDR1 MNHNY and CDR2 SVGAGI (reference sequence). The V and J ends lost 6 bases and 3 bases respectively, with 15 bases between them. The CDR3 is 15 amino acids. The CDR3 DNA sequence: TGTGCCAGCAGCACCCCCACAGCCGATGGAAACACCATATATTTT. Translation gives CASSTPTADGNTIYF.

Here the CDR3 reads CAWSTSQGNQPQHF. In DNA form, the CDR3 reads TGTGCCTGGAGTACCTCACAGGGGAATCAGCCCCAGCATTTT. V gene TRBV30 combines with J gene TRBJ1-5; TRBD1 matches at 7 bases. Looked up from germline, CDR1 is GTSNPN and CDR2 is SVGIG (reference sequence). This CDR3 spans 14 amino acids. V trimming: 2 bases; J trimming: 4 bases; junction bases outside the gene matches: 5.

This clone was observed a single time. V gene TRBV12-5 combines with J gene TRBJ1-3; D unclear. Trimming removed 4 bases at V and 3 bases at J, with 13 bases between. From germline, CDR1 is LGHNT and CDR2 FRNRAP. CDR3 length equals 15 residues. The CDR3 DNA reads as TGTGCTAGTGGTTGGCCGAATGAGGTTGGAAACACCATATATTTT. This translates into CASGWPNEVGNTIYF.

V gene TRBV19 combines with J gene TRBJ2-3; 9 nucleotides align to TRBD2. Germline-derived CDR1 and CDR2 are LNHDA and SQIVND (reference sequence). Trimming at V came to 7 bases and at J to 2 bases, leaving 1 base not matched to a gene. The CDR3 spans 13 residues. The CDR3 DNA follows: TGTGCCAGTAAGCGGGGGGTCACAGATACGCAGTATTTT. Translated: CASKRGVTDTQYF.

The chain employs TRBV7-2 and TRBJ2-5; weak D call: TRBD2 (6 bases). The germline CDR1 and CDR2 sequences are SGHTA and FQGNSA. This CDR3 comprises 15 residues. V was cut by 6 bases and J by 3 bases, with 17 bases left in between. The CDR3 sequence is CASRPRSGSEETQYF. For the CDR3, the DNA is TGTGCCAGCAGACCCAGATCCGGGAGTGAAGAGACCCAGTACTTC.

The chain recombines TRBV29-1 with TRBJ2-1; 12 nucleotides agree with TRBD2. Germline trimming cut 7 bases from V and 4 bases from J; bases unmatched to any gene: 2. Per the germline V gene, CDR1 is SQVTM and CDR2 is ANQGSEA. This CDR3 spans 13 amino acids. The CDR3 coding sequence is TGCAGCGCTGGGACTAGCGGGTACAATGAGCAGTTCTTC. Encoded protein: CSAGTSGYNEQFF.

This rearrangement joins TRBV10-1 to TRBJ2-5; 13 positions agree with TRBD2. CDR3 length equals 17 residues. Germline V CDR1 and CDR2: WNHNN, SYGVQD (reference sequence). J was trimmed by 5 bases and V by 7 bases; bases with no gene match: 13. CDR3 in DNA: TGCGCCAGCACTACCTGGACTAGCGGGGGCGAGGGTGAGACCCAGTACTTC. Translation: CASTTWTSGGEGETQYF.

The genes are TRBV4-1 and TRBJ2-7; TRBD2 is a possible D gene (5 bases). V was pared by 4 bases and J by 1 base, with 11 bases between. The length of the CDR3 is 14 residues. Looked up from germline, CDR1 is MGHRA and CDR2 is YSYEKL. The CDR3 loop reads CASSLGAASYEQYF. The CDR3, as DNA: TGCGCCAGCAGCCTGGGAGCGGCGTCCTACGAGCAGTACTTC.

The J gene is TRBJ2-1, the V gene TRBV5-6; TRBD2 aligns across 12 bases. From germline, CDR1 is SGHDT and CDR2 YYEEEE. J gave up 5 bases and V 4 bases, and 4 bases lay outside the gene matches. The CDR3 runs to 15 residues. The CDR3 nucleotides read TGTGCCAGCAGCCCTAGCGGGAGGGCCAACAATGAGCAGTTCTTC. This codes for CASSPSGRANNEQFF.

In its sample, this clone was seen once. V and J are TRBV5-1 and TRBJ2-2; 8 bases agree with TRBD1. With V trimmed by 0 bases and J by 6 bases, 4 bases remained unmatched. The length of the CDR3 is 15 residues. Germline loops: CDR1 SGHRS, CDR2 YFSETQ. The CDR3: CASSLAQGAAGELFF. The CDR3 nucleotides are TGCGCCAGCAGCTTGGCCCAGGGGGCCGCCGGGGAGCTGTTTTTT.

The CDR3 nucleotides are TGTGCCAGCAGCCTATCAGGATATGGTTATGGCTACACCTTC. Residues: CASSLSGYGYGYTF. V usage is TRBV7-2 and J usage is TRBJ1-2; D is undetermined. The length of the CDR3 is 14 residues. V was cut by 5 bases and J by 5 bases, with 15 bases left in between. Germline-derived CDR1 and CDR2 are SGHTA and FQGNSA.